Shown below are 13 T cell receptor beta chains from a single sample sequenced in a study of blood T cells in healthy people across ages. A second PCR, run for 7 to 11 cycles, used a sample-barcoded 5' primer plus a J-beta primer mix. TCRdb redid the calling of the 5' RACE reads with MiXCR, one entry per CDR3 protein. There are under 2 million distinct CDR3 sequences in the sample; roughly 30% occur only once, and about 10% lies in the top ten. The sequenced sample was blood. The receptors stem from a woman in her 30s in good health.

The V gene is TRBV7-9, the J gene TRBJ2-7; D remains ambiguous. Per germline, CDR1 SEHNR and CDR2 FQNEAQ (reference sequence). V lost 5 bases and J lost 9, with 11 bases in between. This CDR3 is built from 11 residues. CDR3 in DNA: TGTGCCAGCAGCATCGTCGGGTTGCAGTACTTC. This codes for CASSIVGLQYF.

The gene calls are TRBV20-1 and TRBJ2-1, with 15 bases fitting TRBD2. Germline CDR1 and CDR2: DFQATT and SNEGSKA (reference sequence). The J segment lost 5 bases and the V segment lost 6 bases, leaving 8 bases of the junction unmatched. CDR3 size: 16 residues. The CDR3 DNA is TGCAGTGCGGCCCCGGGACTAGCGGGGGGCGACAATGAGCAGTTCTTC. Translated, it gives CSAAPGLAGGDNEQFF.

The J gene is TRBJ2-3, the V gene TRBV7-6; TRBD1 might be the D (5 bases). The CDR3 covers 14 residues. Germline CDR1 reads SGHVS; CDR2 reads FNYEAQ. V shed 2 bases and J shed 2 bases, with 8 bases lying between them. The CDR3 region has the DNA TGTGCCAGCAGCTTATTCAGGGCCACAGATACGCAGTATTTT. It yields the protein CASSLFRATDTQYF.

This clonotype was seen more than once but under ten times. This chain's CDR3 is CASTPGQVEQETQYF. Written as DNA, the CDR3 is TGTGCCAGCACCCCGGGACAGGTGGAACAAGAGACCCAGTACTTC. The chain combines TRBV6-1 with TRBJ2-5, with TRBD1 matching 8 bases. Germline-derived CDR1 and CDR2 are MNHNS and SASEGT. J was trimmed by 2 bases and V by 7 bases; bases with no gene match: 9. This CDR3 region has 15 residues.

This clonotype was seen more than once but under ten times. The V and J genes are TRBV28 and TRBJ1-2; 9 bases fit TRBD1. CDR1 is MDHEN, CDR2 SYDVKM, per germline. The CDR3 is 13 residues long. The junction had 7 bases not matched to a gene; V was cut back by 7 bases and J by 7 bases. The CDR3 DNA reads TGTGCCAGCATACTACAGGGGGCGCGTGGCTACACCTTC. Translation: CASILQGARGYTF.

J is TRBJ2-3 and V is TRBV5-1; 9 positions agree with TRBD1. The CDR3 spans 16 residues. Germline V CDR1 and CDR2: SGHRS, YFSETQ. With 0 bases clipped from V and 4 bases from J, the junction kept 6 bases outside the gene matches. CDR3 nucleotides: TGCGCCAGCAGCTTGGCCGGACAGGGGAAGGCAGATACGCAGTATTTT. Amino acid sequence: CASSLAGQGKADTQYF.

This clonotype was seen more than once but under ten times. J is TRBJ1-2 and V is TRBV20-1, with D perhaps matching TRBD1 (6 bases). The CDR3 loop spans 13 amino acids. V lost 2 bases and J lost 4, with 11 bases in between. The germline gives CDR1 DFQATT, CDR2 SNEGSKA (reference sequence). For the CDR3, the DNA is TGCAGTGCTAGAACCGCAGGGGTCTATGGCTACACCTTC. Protein product: CSARTAGVYGYTF.

The chain recombines TRBV27 with TRBJ1-1; a weak D match, TRBD1 (5 bases). The V and J ends lost 2 bases and 6 bases respectively, with 13 bases between them. The germline V gene encodes CDR1 MNHEY and CDR2 SMNVEV (reference sequence). The CDR3 has 14 residues. The CDR3 is CASSLGVGGAEAFF. For the CDR3, the DNA is TGTGCCAGCAGTTTAGGCGTCGGGGGGGCTGAAGCTTTCTTT.

The rearrangement uses TRBV12-3 or TRBV12-4 and TRBJ1-4; D gene unclear. With 4 bases removed from V and 4 bases from J, the gap between germline ends came to 10 bases. The CDR3 has 14 amino acids. The CDR3 loop reads CASSSSAHNEKLFF. As DNA, the CDR3 is TGTGCCAGCAGTTCCTCGGCCCATAATGAAAAACTGTTTTTT.

This clonotype was counted a few times. V is TRBV27 and J is TRBJ2-7; D might be TRBD2 (6 bases). Germline-derived CDR1 and CDR2 are MNHEY and SMNVEV (reference sequence). The CDR3 runs to 15 residues. The V end lost 5 bases, the J end lost 0 bases, and 14 bases lay between the germline ends. CDR3 bases: TGTGCCAGCAGTAGGGGCGGGACGGCCTCCTACGAGCAGTACTTC. Encoded protein: CASSRGGTASYEQYF.

The V gene is TRBV20-1, the J gene TRBJ1-4; no clear D gene. Per the germline V gene, CDR1 is DFQATT and CDR2 is SNEGSKA (reference sequence). CDR3 length equals 14 residues. V dropped 4 bases and J dropped 0 bases, with 9 bases sitting between them. The CDR3 nucleotides are TGCAGTGCTACCCGGACCGCAACTAATGAAAAACTGTTTTTT. This codes for CSATRTATNEKLFF.

V is TRBV27 and J is TRBJ2-1; D not certain. The CDR3 extends over 13 amino acids. Trimming left V 4 bases short and J 6 bases short, with 10 bases between. Looked up from germline, CDR1 is MNHEY and CDR2 is SMNVEV (reference sequence). The CDR3 here is CASSWGGSNEQFF. The CDR3 DNA is TGTGCCAGCAGTTGGGGTGGGTCCAATGAGCAGTTCTTC.

This clonotype has a count of ten or more. This sequence joins TRBV4-1 and TRBJ2-5, with 10 positions matching TRBD2. Germline V gene lookup returns CDR1 MGHRA and CDR2 YSYEKL. The CDR3 is 15 residues long. Germline trimming cut 0 bases from V and 5 bases from J; bases unmatched to any gene: 3. CDR3 nucleotides: TGCGCCAGCAGCCAAGAGGAGCGGGAGGGGGAGACCCAGTACTTC. The encoded protein is CASSQEEREGETQYF.